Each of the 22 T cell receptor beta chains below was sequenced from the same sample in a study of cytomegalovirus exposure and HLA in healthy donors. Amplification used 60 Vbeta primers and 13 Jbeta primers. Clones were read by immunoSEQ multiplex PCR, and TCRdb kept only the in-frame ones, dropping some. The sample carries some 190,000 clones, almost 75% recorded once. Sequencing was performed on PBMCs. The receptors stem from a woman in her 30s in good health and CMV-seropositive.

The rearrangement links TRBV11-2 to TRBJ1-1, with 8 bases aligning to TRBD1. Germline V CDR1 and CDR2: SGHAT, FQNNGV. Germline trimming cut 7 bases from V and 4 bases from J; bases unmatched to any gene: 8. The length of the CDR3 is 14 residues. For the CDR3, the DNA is TGTGCCAGCACTACCCAGGGGGCTGGCACTGAAGCTTTCTTT. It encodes CASTTQGAGTEAFF.

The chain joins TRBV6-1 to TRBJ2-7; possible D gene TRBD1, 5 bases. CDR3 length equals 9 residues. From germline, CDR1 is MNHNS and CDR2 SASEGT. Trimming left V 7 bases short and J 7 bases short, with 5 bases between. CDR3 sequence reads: CASTGEQYF. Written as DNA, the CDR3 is TGTGCCAGCACAGGGGAGCAGTACTTC.

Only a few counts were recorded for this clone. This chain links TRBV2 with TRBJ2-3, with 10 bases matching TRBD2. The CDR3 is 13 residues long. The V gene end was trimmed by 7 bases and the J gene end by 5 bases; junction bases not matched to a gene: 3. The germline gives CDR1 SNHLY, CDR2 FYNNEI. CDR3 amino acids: CASKREGGDTQYF. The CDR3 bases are TGTGCCAGCAAGCGGGAGGGGGGAGATACGCAGTATTTT.

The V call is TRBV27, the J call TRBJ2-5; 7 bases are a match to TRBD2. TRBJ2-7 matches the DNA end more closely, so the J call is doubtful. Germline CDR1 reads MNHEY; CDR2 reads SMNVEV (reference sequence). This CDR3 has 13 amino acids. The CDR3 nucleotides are TGTGCCAGCAGTTTATCCCCTAGCGGCGAGCAGTACTTC. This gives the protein CASSLSPSGEQYF.

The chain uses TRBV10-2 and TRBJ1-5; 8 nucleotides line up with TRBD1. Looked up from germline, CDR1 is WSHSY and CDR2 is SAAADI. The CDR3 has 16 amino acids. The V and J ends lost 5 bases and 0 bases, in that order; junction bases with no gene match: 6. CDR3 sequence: CASSKGTGYSNQPQHF. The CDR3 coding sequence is TGCGCCAGCAGTAAGGGGACAGGTTATAGCAATCAGCCCCAGCATTTT.

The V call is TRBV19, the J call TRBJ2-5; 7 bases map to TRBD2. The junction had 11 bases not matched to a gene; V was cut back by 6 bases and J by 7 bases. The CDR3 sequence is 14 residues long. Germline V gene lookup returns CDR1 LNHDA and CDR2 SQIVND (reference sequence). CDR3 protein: CASRGRGSKGTQYF. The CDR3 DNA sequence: TGTGCCAGTAGGGGGCGGGGGTCCAAGGGGACCCAGTACTTC.

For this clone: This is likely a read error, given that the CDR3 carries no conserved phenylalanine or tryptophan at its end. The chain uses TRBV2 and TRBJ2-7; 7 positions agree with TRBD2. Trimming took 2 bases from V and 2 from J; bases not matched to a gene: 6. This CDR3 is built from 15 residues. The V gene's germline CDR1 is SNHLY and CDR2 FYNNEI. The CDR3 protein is CASSEWQRDTYEQYL. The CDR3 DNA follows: TGTGCCAGCAGTGAATGGCAGCGGGATACCTACGAGCAGTACCTC.

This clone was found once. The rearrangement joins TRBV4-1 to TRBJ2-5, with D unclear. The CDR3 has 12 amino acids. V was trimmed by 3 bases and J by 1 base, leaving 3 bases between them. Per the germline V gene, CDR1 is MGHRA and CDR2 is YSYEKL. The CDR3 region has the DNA TGCGCCAGCAGCCAGAGCCAAGAGACCCAGTACTTC. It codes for CASSQSQETQYF.

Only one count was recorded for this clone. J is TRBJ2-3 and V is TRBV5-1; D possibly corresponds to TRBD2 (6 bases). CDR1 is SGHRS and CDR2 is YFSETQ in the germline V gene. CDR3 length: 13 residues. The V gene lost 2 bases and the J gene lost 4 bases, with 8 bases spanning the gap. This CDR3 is CASSFGGADTQYF. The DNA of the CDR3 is TGCGCCAGCAGCTTCGGGGGAGCAGATACGCAGTATTTT.

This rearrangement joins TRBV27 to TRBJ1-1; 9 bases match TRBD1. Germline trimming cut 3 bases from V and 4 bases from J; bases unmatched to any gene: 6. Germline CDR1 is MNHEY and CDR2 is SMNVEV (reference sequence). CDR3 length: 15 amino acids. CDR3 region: CASSFRDRERTEAFF. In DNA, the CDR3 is TGTGCCAGCAGTTTCCGGGACAGGGAGCGCACTGAAGCTTTCTTT.

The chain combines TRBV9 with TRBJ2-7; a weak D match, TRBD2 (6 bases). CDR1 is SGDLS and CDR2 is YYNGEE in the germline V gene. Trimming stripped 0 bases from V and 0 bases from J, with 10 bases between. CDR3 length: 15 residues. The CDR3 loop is CASSVGGVSSYEQYF. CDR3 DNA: TGTGCCAGCAGCGTAGGCGGGGTGAGCTCCTACGAGCAGTACTTC.

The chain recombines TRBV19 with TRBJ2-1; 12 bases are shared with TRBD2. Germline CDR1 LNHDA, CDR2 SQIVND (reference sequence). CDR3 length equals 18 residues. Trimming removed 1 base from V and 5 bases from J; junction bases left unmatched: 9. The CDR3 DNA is TGTGCCAGTAGTATAGTGCCCCGACTAGCGGGAGTCCACAATGAGCAGTTCTTC. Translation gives CASSIVPRLAGVHNEQFF.

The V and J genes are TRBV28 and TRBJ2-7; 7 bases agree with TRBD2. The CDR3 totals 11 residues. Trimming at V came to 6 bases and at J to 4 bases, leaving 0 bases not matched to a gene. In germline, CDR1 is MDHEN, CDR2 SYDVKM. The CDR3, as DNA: TGTGCCAGCAGGCGGGGGTACGAGCAGTACTTC. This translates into CASRRGYEQYF.

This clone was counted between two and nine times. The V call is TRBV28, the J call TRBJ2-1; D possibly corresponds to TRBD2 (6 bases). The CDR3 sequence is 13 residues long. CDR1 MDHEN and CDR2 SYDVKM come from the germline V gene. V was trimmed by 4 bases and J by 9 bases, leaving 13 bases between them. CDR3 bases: TGTGCCAGCAGTTCAGGGTTGGGGGGTGAGCAGTTCTTC. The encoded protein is CASSSGLGGEQFF.

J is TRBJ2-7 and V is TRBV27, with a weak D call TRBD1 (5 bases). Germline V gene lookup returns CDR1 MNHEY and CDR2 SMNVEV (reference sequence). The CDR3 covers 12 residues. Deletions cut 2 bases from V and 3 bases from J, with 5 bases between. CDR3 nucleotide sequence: TGTGCCAGCAGTTTACAGGGCTACGAGCAGTACTTC. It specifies CASSLQGYEQYF.

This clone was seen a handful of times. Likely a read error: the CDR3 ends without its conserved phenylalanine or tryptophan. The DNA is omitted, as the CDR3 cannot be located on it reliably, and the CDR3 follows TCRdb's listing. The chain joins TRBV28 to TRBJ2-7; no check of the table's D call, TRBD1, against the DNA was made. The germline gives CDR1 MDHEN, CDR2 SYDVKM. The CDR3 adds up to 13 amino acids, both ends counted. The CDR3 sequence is CASTSHTGTGLES.

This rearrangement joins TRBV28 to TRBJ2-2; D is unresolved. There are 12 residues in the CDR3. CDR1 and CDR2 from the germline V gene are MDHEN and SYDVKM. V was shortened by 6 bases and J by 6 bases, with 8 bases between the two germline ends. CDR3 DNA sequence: TGTGCCAGCAGCCTCGGAGCCGGGGAGCTGTTTTTT. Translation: CASSLGAGELFF.

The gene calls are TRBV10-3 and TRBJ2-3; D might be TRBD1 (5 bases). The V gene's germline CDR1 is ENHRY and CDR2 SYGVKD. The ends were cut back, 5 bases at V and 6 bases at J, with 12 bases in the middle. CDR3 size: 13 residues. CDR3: CAISPRGLDTQYF. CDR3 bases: TGTGCCATCAGTCCAAGGGGCCTGGATACGCAGTATTTT.

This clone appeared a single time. The CDR3 bases are TGTGCCAGCAGCCTCCGACAGGGATACGAGCAGTACTTC. Translating it yields CASSLRQGYEQYF. J is TRBJ2-7 and V is TRBV11-2; TRBD1 matches at 7 bases. In germline, CDR1 is SGHAT, CDR2 FQNNGV. The CDR3 contains 13 residues. V shed 5 bases, J shed 4 bases, and the junction held 5 bases outside the gene matches. The complete variable domain, with remaining parts taken from reference TRBV11-2 and TRBJ2-7, reads EAGVAQSPRYKIIEKRQSVAFWCNPISGHATLYWYQQILGQGPKLLIQFQNNGVVDDSQLPKDRFSAERLKGVDSTLKIQPAKLEDSAVYLCASSLRQGYEQYFGPGTRLTVT.

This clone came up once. CDR3 sequence (DNA): TGTGCCAGCAGTGCCCAAGCCGGGACAGGGTTGACTGAAGCTTTCTTT. This codes for CASSAQAGTGLTEAFF. The chain carries TRBV6-1 and TRBJ1-1, with TRBD1 matching 9 bases. Germline lookup yields CDR1 MNHNS and CDR2 SASEGT. The CDR3 spans 16 residues. V was clipped by 4 bases and J by 5 bases; unmatched bases: 11.

CDR3 sequence: CASSLLGGGLGNQPQHF. The CDR3 DNA is TGTGCCAGCAGTTTATTGGGCGGGGGCTTAGGCAATCAGCCCCAGCATTTT. The genes are TRBV27 and TRBJ1-5; TRBD1 might be the D (6 bases). CDR3 size: 17 residues. Germline V lookup: CDR1 MNHEY, CDR2 SMNVEV (reference sequence). Trimming shortened V by 1 base and J by 2 bases, and 15 bases separated the two germline ends.

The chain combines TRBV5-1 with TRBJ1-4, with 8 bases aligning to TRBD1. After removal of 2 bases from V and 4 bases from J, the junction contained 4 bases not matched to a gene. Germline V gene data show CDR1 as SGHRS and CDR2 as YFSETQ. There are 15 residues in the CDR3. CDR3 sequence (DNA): TGCGCCAGCAGCTTATCGACAGGGGATAATGAAAAACTGTTTTTT. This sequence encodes CASSLSTGDNEKLFF.